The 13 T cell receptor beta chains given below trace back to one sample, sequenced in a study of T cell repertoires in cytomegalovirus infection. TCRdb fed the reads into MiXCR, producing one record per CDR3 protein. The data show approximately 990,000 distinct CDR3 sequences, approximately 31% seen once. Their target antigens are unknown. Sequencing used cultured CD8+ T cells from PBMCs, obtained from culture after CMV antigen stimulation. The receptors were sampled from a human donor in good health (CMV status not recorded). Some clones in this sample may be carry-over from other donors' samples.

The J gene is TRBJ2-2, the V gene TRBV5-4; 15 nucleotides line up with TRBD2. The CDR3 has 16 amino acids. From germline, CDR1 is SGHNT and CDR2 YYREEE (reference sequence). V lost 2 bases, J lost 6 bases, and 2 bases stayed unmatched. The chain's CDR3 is CASSLGTSGGPGELFF. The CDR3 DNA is TGTGCCAGCAGCTTAGGGACTAGCGGGGGGCCCGGGGAGCTGTTTTTT.

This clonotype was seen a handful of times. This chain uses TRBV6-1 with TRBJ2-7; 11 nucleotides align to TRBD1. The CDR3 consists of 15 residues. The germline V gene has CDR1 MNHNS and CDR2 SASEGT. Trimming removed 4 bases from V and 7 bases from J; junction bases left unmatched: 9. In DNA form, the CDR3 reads TGTGCCAGCAGTGCCCCCGGACAGGGGGCTTGGGAGCAGTACGTC. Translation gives CASSAPGQGAWEQYV.

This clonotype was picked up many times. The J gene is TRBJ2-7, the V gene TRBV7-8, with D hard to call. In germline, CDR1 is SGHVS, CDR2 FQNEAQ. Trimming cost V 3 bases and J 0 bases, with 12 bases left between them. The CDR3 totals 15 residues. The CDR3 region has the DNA TGTGCCAGCAGCTTCGTTAAACTAAGCTCCTACGAGCAGTACTTC. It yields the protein CASSFVKLSSYEQYF.

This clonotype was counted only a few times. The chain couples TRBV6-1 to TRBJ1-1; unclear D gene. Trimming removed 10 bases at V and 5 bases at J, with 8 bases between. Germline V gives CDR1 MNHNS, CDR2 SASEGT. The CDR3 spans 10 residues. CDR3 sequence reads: CAMRGTEAFF. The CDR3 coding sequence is TGTGCCATGCGGGGAACTGAAGCTTTCTTT.

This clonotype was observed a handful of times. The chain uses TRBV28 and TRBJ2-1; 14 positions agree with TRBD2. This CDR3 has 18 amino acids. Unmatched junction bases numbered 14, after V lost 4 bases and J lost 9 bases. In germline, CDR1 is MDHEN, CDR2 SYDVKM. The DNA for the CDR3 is TGTGCCAGCAGTTACTTCCCCAGAAGACTAGCGGGGGGGACTGAGCAGTTCTTC. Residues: CASSYFPRRLAGGTEQFF. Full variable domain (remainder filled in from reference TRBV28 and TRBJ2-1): DVKVTQSSRYLVKRTGEKVFLECVQDMDHENMFWYRQDPGLGLRLIYFSYDVKMKEKGDIPEGYSVSREKKERFSLILESASTNQTSMYLCASSYFPRRLAGGTEQFFGPGTRLTVL.

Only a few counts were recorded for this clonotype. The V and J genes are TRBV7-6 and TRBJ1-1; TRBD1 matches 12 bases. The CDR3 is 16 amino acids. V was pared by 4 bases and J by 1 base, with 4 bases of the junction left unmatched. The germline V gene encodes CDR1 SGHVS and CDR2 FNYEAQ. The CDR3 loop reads CASSSRDRGRNTEAFF. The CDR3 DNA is TGTGCCAGCAGCTCCCGGGACAGGGGGCGGAACACTGAAGCTTTCTTT.

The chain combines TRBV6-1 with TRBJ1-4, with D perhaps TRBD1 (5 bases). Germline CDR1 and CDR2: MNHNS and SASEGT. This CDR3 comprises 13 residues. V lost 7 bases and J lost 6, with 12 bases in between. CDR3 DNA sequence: TGTGCCAGCAACCACGGGGGGGATGAAAAACTGTTTTTT. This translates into CASNHGGDEKLFF.

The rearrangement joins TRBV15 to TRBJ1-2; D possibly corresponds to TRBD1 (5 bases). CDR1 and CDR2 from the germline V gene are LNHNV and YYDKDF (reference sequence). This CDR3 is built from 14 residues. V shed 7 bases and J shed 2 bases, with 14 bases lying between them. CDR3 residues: CATTPGGLNYGYTF. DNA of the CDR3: TGTGCCACCACCCCCGGGGGACTAAACTATGGCTACACCTTC.

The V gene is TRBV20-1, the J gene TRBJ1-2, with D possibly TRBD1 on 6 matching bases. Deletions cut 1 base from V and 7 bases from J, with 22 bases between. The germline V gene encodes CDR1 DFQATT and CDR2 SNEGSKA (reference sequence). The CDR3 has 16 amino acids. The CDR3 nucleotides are TGCAGTGCTAGAGTTAGGCAATGGGGGGCCCTCGGTGGCTACACCTTC. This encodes CSARVRQWGALGGYTF.

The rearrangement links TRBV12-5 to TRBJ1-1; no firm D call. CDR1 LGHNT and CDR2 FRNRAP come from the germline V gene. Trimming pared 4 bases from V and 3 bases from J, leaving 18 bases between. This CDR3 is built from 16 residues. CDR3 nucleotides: TGTGCTAGTGGTTACTCTAAAGGGATAGTCGACACTGAAGCTTTCTTT. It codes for CASGYSKGIVDTEAFF.

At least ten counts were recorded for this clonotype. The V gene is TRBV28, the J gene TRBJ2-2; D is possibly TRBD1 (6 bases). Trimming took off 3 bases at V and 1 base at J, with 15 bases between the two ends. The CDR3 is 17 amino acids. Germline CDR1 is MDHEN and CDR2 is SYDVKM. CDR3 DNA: TGTGCCAGCAGTTTCCCCCCGGACAGAGAGAACACCGGGGAGCTGTTTTTT. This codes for CASSFPPDRENTGELFF.

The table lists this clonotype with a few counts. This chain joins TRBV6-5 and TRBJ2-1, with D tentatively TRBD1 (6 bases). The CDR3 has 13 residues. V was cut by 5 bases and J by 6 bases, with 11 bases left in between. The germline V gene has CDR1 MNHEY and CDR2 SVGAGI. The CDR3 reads CASSPRDINEQFF. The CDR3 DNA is TGTGCCAGCAGTCCCCGGGACATCAATGAGCAGTTCTTC.

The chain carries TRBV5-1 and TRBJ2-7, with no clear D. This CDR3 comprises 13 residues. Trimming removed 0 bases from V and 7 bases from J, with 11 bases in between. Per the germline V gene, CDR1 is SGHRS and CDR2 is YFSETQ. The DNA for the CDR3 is TGCGCCAGCAGCTTGGAGGACGGTTGGGAGCAGTACTTC. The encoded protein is CASSLEDGWEQYF.